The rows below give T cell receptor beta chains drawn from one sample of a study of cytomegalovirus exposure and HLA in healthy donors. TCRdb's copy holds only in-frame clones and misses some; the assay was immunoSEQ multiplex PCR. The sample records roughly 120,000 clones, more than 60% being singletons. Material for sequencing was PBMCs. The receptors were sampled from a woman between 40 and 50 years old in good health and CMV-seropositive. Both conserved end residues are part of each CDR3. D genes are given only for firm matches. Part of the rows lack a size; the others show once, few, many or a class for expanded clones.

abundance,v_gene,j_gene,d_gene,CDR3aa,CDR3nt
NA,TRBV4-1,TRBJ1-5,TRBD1,CASSQDEGASYQPQHF,TGCGCCAGCAGCCAAGATGAGGGGGCGTCTTATCAGCCCCAGCATTTT
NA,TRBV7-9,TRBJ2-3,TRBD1,CASSTSRLSQGAITDTQYF,TGTGCCAGCAGCACTTCCCGCCTCTCACAGGGGGCGATCACAGATACGCAGTATTTT
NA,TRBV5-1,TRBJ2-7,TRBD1,CASRATGTGSNEQYF,TGCGCCAGCAGGGCTACCGGGACAGGGAGTAACGAGCAGTACTTC
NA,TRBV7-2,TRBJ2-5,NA,CASSLAGTAGETQHF,TGTGCCAGCAGCTTAGCTGGGACTGCCGGAGAGACCCAGCACTTC
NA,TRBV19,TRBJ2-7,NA,CASSSRDSFDEQYF,TGTGCCAGTAGTAGCCGGGATTCTTTCGACGAGCAGTACTTC
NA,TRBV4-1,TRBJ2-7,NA,CASSQNEGGWGGEQYF,TGCGCCAGCAGCCAAAACGAAGGGGGATGGGGGGGCGAGCAGTACTTC
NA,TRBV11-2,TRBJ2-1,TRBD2,CASSSLAGLYNEQFF,TGTGCCAGCAGCTCCCTAGCGGGTCTATACAATGAGCAGTTCTTC
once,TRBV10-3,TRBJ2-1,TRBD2,CAISLGHLSGTSGKDEQFF,TGTGCCATCAGCCTAGGACACCTATCCGGGACTAGCGGGAAAGATGAGCAGTTCTTC
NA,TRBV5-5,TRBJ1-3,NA,CASTIAPQESSGNTIYF,TGTGCCAGCACCATCGCCCCACAGGAGAGCTCTGGAAACACCATATATTTT
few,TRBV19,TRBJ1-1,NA,CASSPPGMNTEAFF,TGTGCCAGTAGTCCCCCGGGAATGAACACTGAAGCTTTCTTT
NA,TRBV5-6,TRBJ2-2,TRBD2,CASSLYAGGPWTGELFF,TGTGCCAGCAGCTTGTACGCGGGAGGGCCGTGGACCGGGGAGCTGTTTTTT
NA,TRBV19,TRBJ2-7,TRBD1,CASSIPRTGTYEQYF,TGTGCCAGTAGTATACCCCGGACAGGGACCTACGAGCAGTACTTC
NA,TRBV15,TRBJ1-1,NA,CATRPTGNTEAFF,TGTGCCACCAGACCGACAGGGAACACTGAAGCTTTCTTT
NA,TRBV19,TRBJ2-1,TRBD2,CASSMGTSGLDEQFF,TGTGCCAGTAGTATGGGCACTAGCGGGTTAGATGAGCAGTTCTTC
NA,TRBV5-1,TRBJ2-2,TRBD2,CASSATSGPNTGELFF,TGCGCCAGCAGCGCGACTAGCGGGCCGAACACCGGGGAGCTGTTTTTT
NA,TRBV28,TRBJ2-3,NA,CASSTTREITDTQYF,TGTGCCAGCAGCACCACTAGAGAGATCACAGATACGCAGTATTTT
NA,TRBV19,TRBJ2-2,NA,CASSWDLGTGELFF,TGTGCCAGTAGTTGGGACTTGGGGACCGGGGAGCTGTTTTTT
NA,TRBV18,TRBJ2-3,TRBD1,CASSPAGGVADTQYF,TGTGCCAGCTCACCAGCAGGGGGAGTCGCAGATACGCAGTATTTT
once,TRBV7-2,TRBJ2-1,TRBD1,CASSLRTGVDEQFF,TGTGCCAGCAGCTTACGGACAGGGGTGGATGAGCAGTTCTTC
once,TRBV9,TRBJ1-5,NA,CASSVGPEAYQPQHF,TGTGCCAGCAGCGTAGGCCCCGAGGCTTATCAGCCCCAGCATTTT
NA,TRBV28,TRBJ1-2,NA,CASSLPGYGYTF,TGTGCCAGCAGTTTGCCAGGCTATGGCTACACCTTC
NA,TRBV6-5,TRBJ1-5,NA,CASGRVSNQPQHF,TGTGCCAGCGGGAGAGTTAGCAATCAGCCCCAGCATTTT
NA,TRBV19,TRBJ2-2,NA,CASSIFRNTGELFF,TGTGCCAGTAGTATTTTTAGAAACACCGGGGAGCTGTTTTTT
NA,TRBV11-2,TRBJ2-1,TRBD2,CASSLDTKRTSPHNEQFF,TGTGCCAGCAGCTTAGATACTAAGCGGACTAGCCCCCACAATGAGCAGTTCTTC
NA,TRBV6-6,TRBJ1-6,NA,CASTHGSSYNSPLHF,TGTGCCAGCACCCATGGGAGCTCCTATAATTCACCCCTCCACTTT
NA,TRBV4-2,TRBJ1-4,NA,CASSQERGNSEKLFF,TGTGCCAGCAGCCAAGAGCGGGGAAATAGTGAAAAACTGTTTTTT
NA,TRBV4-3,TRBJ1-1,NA,CASSQDRWRANTEAFF,TGCGCCAGCAGCCAAGATCGGTGGAGGGCCAACACTGAAGCTTTCTTT
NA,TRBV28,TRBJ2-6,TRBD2,CASSLYLGLAGDSGANVLTF,TGTGCCAGCAGCCTTTACCTAGGACTAGCGGGAGACTCTGGGGCCAACGTCCTGACTTTC
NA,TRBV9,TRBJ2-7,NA,CASSVDKISDIAYEQYF,TGTGCCAGCAGCGTAGATAAGATCTCGGACATAGCCTACGAGCAGTACTTC
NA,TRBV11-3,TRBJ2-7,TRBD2,CASSSGLAGDYEQYF,TGTGCCAGCAGCTCGGGACTAGCGGGAGACTACGAGCAGTACTTC
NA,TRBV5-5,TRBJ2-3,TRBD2,CASSNIAGGFTDTQYF,TGTGCCAGCAGTAATATTGCGGGGGGTTTCACAGATACGCAGTATTTT
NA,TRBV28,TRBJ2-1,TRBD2,CASTHGGVSEQFF,TGTGCCAGCACCCACGGGGGGGTGAGCGAGCAGTTCTTC
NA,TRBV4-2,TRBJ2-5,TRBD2,CASSPEASGGPRETQYF,TGTGCCAGCAGCCCCGAGGCTAGCGGGGGCCCCAGGGAGACCCAGTACTTC
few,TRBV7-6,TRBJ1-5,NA,CASSLGISGGLYQPQHF,TGTGCCAGCAGCTTAGGGATTTCGGGGGGGTTATACCAGCCCCAGCATTTT
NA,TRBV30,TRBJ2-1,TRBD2,CAWSVRSGGEQFF,TGTGCCTGGAGTGTACGATCGGGGGGAGAGCAGTTCTTC
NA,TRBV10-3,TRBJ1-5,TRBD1,CAISETNRGSNQPQHF,TGTGCCATCAGTGAGACGAACAGGGGCAGCAATCAGCCCCAGCATTTT
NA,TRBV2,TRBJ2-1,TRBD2,CASSETGLAHEQFF,TGTGCCAGCAGTGAAACGGGACTAGCCCATGAGCAGTTCTTC
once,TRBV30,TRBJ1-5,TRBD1,CAWSVQGGNQPQHF,TGTGCCTGGAGTGTACAGGGGGGCAATCAGCCCCAGCATTTT
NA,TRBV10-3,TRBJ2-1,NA,CAISGVVRGGYNEQFF,TGTGCCATCAGCGGAGTCGTGAGGGGGGGCTACAATGAGCAGTTCTTC